Listed below are T cell receptor beta chains from one sample, sequenced in a study of blood T cell repertoires in COVID-19. Clones were read by immunoSEQ multiplex PCR, and TCRdb kept only the in-frame ones, dropping some. Of some 110,000 clones listed, roughly 90% were seen once; the top ten hold roughly 5.6%. The material sequenced was peripheral blood. Receptor source: a human donor in a cohort sampled during active COVID-19. The CDR3 runs from the conserved cysteine through the conserved F or W. Fields, in order: clone size, J gene, D gene, V gene, CDR3 DNA, CDR3 protein. D genes are given only for firm matches. The size field is filled for only some rows; it gives once, few, many or a size class.

clone size: once
J gene: TRBJ2-1
D gene: TRBD2
V gene: TRBV9
CDR3 DNA: TGTGCCAGCAGCGTAGGCTGGCGGGAGGGAAATGAGCAGTTCTTC
CDR3 protein: CASSVGWREGNEQFF

clone size: once
J gene: TRBJ1-1
D gene: TRBD1
V gene: TRBV19
CDR3 DNA: TGTGCCAGTAGTATAGATAGGACAGGGACCACTGAAGCTTTCTTT
CDR3 protein: CASSIDRTGTTEAFF

clone size: few
J gene: TRBJ1-5
D gene: TRBD1
V gene: TRBV28
CDR3 DNA: TGTGCCAGCAGAACAGGGGGTAGTAATCAGCCCCAGCATTTT
CDR3 protein: CASRTGGSNQPQHF

clone size: once
J gene: TRBJ2-7
D gene: TRBD2
V gene: TRBV6-5
CDR3 DNA: TGTGCCAGCCGGGAGGGTTCCTACGAGCAGTACTTC
CDR3 protein: CASREGSYEQYF

clone size: .
J gene: TRBJ2-7
D gene: TRBD1
V gene: TRBV11-1
CDR3 DNA: TGTGCCAGCAGCCTACTGACAGGGGCGACCTCCTACGAGCAGTACTTC
CDR3 protein: CASSLLTGATSYEQYF

clone size: .
J gene: TRBJ2-7
D gene: .
V gene: TRBV14
CDR3 DNA: TGTGCCAGCAGCCAAGTTAACAGAGACTACGAGCAGTACTTC
CDR3 protein: CASSQVNRDYEQYF

clone size: .
J gene: TRBJ2-7
D gene: .
V gene: TRBV3-1/TRBV3-2
CDR3 DNA: TGTGCCAGCAGCCAAGATCTGTCCGGGTTCCGCGAGCAGTACTTC
CDR3 protein: CASSQDLSGFREQYF

clone size: .
J gene: TRBJ1-2
D gene: .
V gene: TRBV3-1/TRBV3-2
CDR3 DNA: TGTGCCAGCAGCCGGTCTCGTAAACAGGGTGGAAATCGGGGCTACACCTTC
CDR3 protein: CASSRSRKQGGNRGYTF

clone size: .
J gene: TRBJ2-7
D gene: .
V gene: TRBV28
CDR3 DNA: TGTGCCAGCACCCCTTCCGCAGGCTACGAGCAGTACTTC
CDR3 protein: CASTPSAGYEQYF

clone size: .
J gene: TRBJ1-4
D gene: .
V gene: TRBV28
CDR3 DNA: TGTGCCAGCAGTTTATTACCCCTCGGCGGGGGGAAGGAAAAACTGTTTTTT
CDR3 protein: CASSLLPLGGGKEKLFF

clone size: .
J gene: TRBJ2-7
D gene: .
V gene: TRBV25-1
CDR3 DNA: TGTGCCAGCAGATTAGACCGGGCCCTAGCTAGAAAGTACTTC
CDR3 protein: CASRLDRALARKYF

clone size: .
J gene: TRBJ2-7
D gene: TRBD2
V gene: TRBV4-2
CDR3 DNA: TGTGCCAGCAGCCAATGGGGCGGGGGGCGCGAGCAGTACTTC
CDR3 protein: CASSQWGGGREQYF

clone size: .
J gene: TRBJ1-4
D gene: TRBD1
V gene: TRBV27
CDR3 DNA: TGTGCCAGCAGTTTCAGTACAGGGGTTTTGGAACTGTTTTTT
CDR3 protein: CASSFSTGVLELFF

clone size: .
J gene: TRBJ1-6
D gene: TRBD1
V gene: TRBV19
CDR3 DNA: TGTGCCAGTGGTATAAGGGGGACAGGCTCCTATAATTCACCCCTCCACTTT
CDR3 protein: CASGIRGTGSYNSPLHF

clone size: .
J gene: TRBJ2-1
D gene: TRBD1
V gene: TRBV9
CDR3 DNA: TGTGCCAGCAGCGCTTCTTCTACAGGGGGCGGTGAGCAGTTCTTC
CDR3 protein: CASSASSTGGGEQFF

clone size: .
J gene: TRBJ2-1
D gene: .
V gene: TRBV12-5
CDR3 DNA: TGTGCTAGTGGTTTGGCCTCCTCGGACTACTACAATGAGCAGTTCTTC
CDR3 protein: CASGLASSDYYNEQFF

clone size: .
J gene: TRBJ2-4
D gene: TRBD1
V gene: TRBV6-5
CDR3 DNA: TGTGCCAGCCGAAGACAGGGGGCCTCCAAAAACATTCAGTACTTC
CDR3 protein: CASRRQGASKNIQYF

clone size: few
J gene: TRBJ2-1
D gene: TRBD1
V gene: TRBV4-3
CDR3 DNA: TGCGCCAGCAGCCAAGACGGGACAGGGGGCCTTAATGCGCAGTTCTTC
CDR3 protein: CASSQDGTGGLNAQFF

clone size: .
J gene: TRBJ1-1
D gene: TRBD1
V gene: TRBV7-9
CDR3 DNA: TGTGCCAGCAGCGACGGGACAGGGACGAACACTGAAGCTTTCTTT
CDR3 protein: CASSDGTGTNTEAFF

clone size: .
J gene: TRBJ1-2
D gene: .
V gene: TRBV29-1
CDR3 DNA: TGCAGCGGGAGGGAGAACTATGGCTACACCTTC
CDR3 protein: CSGRENYGYTF

clone size: .
J gene: TRBJ1-5
D gene: .
V gene: TRBV28
CDR3 DNA: TGTGCCAGCAGTTTACCCCTTGACAACGGCAATCAGCCCCAGCATTTT
CDR3 protein: CASSLPLDNGNQPQHF

clone size: .
J gene: TRBJ1-1
D gene: TRBD1
V gene: TRBV6-5
CDR3 DNA: TGTGCCAGCAGCCTTGACAGGGGGCGGACTGAAGCTTTCTTT
CDR3 protein: CASSLDRGRTEAFF

clone size: .
J gene: TRBJ2-7
D gene: .
V gene: TRBV18
CDR3 DNA: TGTGCCAGCTCACCACCGTACAGTTCCTACGAGCAGTACTTC
CDR3 protein: CASSPPYSSYEQYF

clone size: .
J gene: TRBJ2-7
D gene: .
V gene: TRBV27
CDR3 DNA: TGTGCCAGCAGTTTATCTCTCTTTGTCGAGCAGTACTTC
CDR3 protein: CASSLSLFVEQYF

clone size: .
J gene: TRBJ1-1
D gene: .
V gene: TRBV19
CDR3 DNA: TGTGCCAGTAGTCCGGGAGGCCCTGAAGCTTTCTTT
CDR3 protein: CASSPGGPEAFF

clone size: .
J gene: TRBJ1-5
D gene: .
V gene: TRBV3-1/TRBV3-2
CDR3 DNA: TGTGCCAGCAGCCAAGGCCACCGGGGTAATCAGCCCCAGCATTTT
CDR3 protein: CASSQGHRGNQPQHF

clone size: .
J gene: TRBJ2-1
D gene: .
V gene: TRBV28
CDR3 DNA: TGTGCCAGCAGCTATGGAGGGTGGGAGCAGTTCTTC
CDR3 protein: CASSYGGWEQFF